These 26 T cell receptor beta chains were sequenced from one sample in a study of cytomegalovirus exposure and HLA in healthy donors. It was with 60 Vbeta and 13 Jbeta primers that the PCR ran. Assay used: immunoSEQ multiplex PCR; TCRdb lists only in-frame clones, some missing. The table has 90,000 or so clones, approximately 85% seen once. Sequencing was done on a sample of PBMCs. Source of these receptors: a man aged 25-45 years in good health and CMV-seropositive.

The chain links TRBV30 to TRBJ1-5, with 9 bases that match TRBD1. This CDR3 contains 13 residues. CDR1 and CDR2 (germline): GTSNPN, SVGIG (reference sequence). V was clipped by 5 bases and J by 4 bases; unmatched bases: 3. In DNA form, the CDR3 reads TGTGCCTGGGGGACAGGGTTAAATCAGCCCCAGCATTTT. As protein: CAWGTGLNQPQHF.

The V call is TRBV6-5, the J call TRBJ1-5; D might be TRBD1 (6 bases). From germline, CDR1 is MNHEY and CDR2 SVGAGI. V was trimmed by 0 bases and J by 4 bases, leaving 10 bases between them. The CDR3 contains 15 residues. The CDR3 here is CASSYSGQGNQPQHF. For the CDR3, the DNA is TGTGCCAGCAGTTACTCGGGCCAGGGGAATCAGCCCCAGCATTTT.

The genes are TRBV11-2 and TRBJ2-1; TRBD1 agrees at 9 bases. This CDR3 is 15 amino acids long. V lost 5 bases and J lost 3; bases outside the gene matches: 5. The germline V gene has CDR1 SGHAT and CDR2 FQNNGV. The CDR3 sequence: CASSPPGQGYNEQFF. The CDR3 DNA is TGTGCCAGCAGCCCCCCGGGACAGGGCTACAATGAGCAGTTCTTC.

The rearrangement joins TRBV28 to TRBJ2-6; D perhaps matches TRBD1 (6 bases). Germline V lookup: CDR1 MDHEN, CDR2 SYDVKM. CDR3 length: 16 residues. Deletions cut 6 bases from V and 0 bases from J, with 12 bases between. DNA of the CDR3: TGTGCCAGCAGCCAAGGGACAAGCTCTGGGGCCAACGTCCTGACTTTC. Amino acids: CASSQGTSSGANVLTF.

In its sample, this clone was seen a few times. V is TRBV30 and J is TRBJ1-5, with 10 positions matching TRBD1. This CDR3 region has 16 residues. The trim removed 2 bases at V and 3 bases at J, leaving 7 bases unmatched. Germline V lookup: CDR1 GTSNPN, CDR2 SVGIG (reference sequence). CDR3 DNA: TGTGCCTGGAGTTTCACCGGGACAGGGGTCAATCAGCCCCAGCATTTT. Translated, it gives CAWSFTGTGVNQPQHF.

Of note for this clone: A junction end diverges from the germline sequence, so it may reflect a read error. This chain links TRBV7-9 with TRBJ2-7; unclear D gene. CDR3 size: 12 residues. Germline CDR1 SEHNR, CDR2 FQNEAQ (reference sequence). In DNA, the CDR3 is TGTTCCAGTAACGCCGGCTCCTACGAGCAGTACTTC. Translating it yields CSSNAGSYEQYF.

The chain combines TRBV27 with TRBJ2-1; tentative D call: TRBD2 (6 bases). The V and J ends lost 6 bases and 0 bases respectively, with 6 bases between them. The CDR3 loop spans 13 amino acids. The germline V gene encodes CDR1 MNHEY and CDR2 SMNVEV (reference sequence). The CDR3 nucleotides are TGTGCCAGCAGGGAGGGCTCCTACAATGAGCAGTTCTTC. Translating it yields CASREGSYNEQFF.

V is TRBV4-1 and J is TRBJ1-3, with 9 nucleotides matching TRBD1. This CDR3 is built from 16 residues. Losses at the gene ends were 0 bases for V and 4 bases for J; bases not matched to a gene: 4. Germline assignment: CDR1 MGHRA and CDR2 YSYEKL. CDR3 residues: CASSQDGQGKGNTIYF. CDR3 DNA: TGCGCCAGCAGCCAAGATGGACAGGGGAAAGGAAACACCATATATTTT.

The gene calls are TRBV27 and TRBJ1-4; possible D gene TRBD1, 6 bases. The CDR3 totals 18 residues. Trimming shortened V by 4 bases and J by 1 base, and 19 bases separated the two germline ends. Germline V gene data show CDR1 as MNHEY and CDR2 as SMNVEV (reference sequence). CDR3 sequence reads: CASSWRYREGVTNEKLFF. As DNA, the CDR3 is TGTGCCAGCAGTTGGCGATACAGGGAAGGGGTAACTAATGAAAAACTGTTTTTT.

The chain recombines TRBV5-5 with TRBJ2-7; TRBD2 matches at 11 bases. V was pared by 2 bases and J by 2 bases, with 9 bases of the junction left unmatched. Germline values: CDR1 SGHKS, CDR2 YYEKEE (reference sequence). The CDR3 length is 17 residues. In DNA form, the CDR3 reads TGTGCCAGCAGCTTACTAGCGGGAGATCTCGTGCCCTACGAGCAGTACTTC. Translated: CASSLLAGDLVPYEQYF.

The sample holds a few counts of this clone. V gene TRBV6-5 combines with J gene TRBJ2-6, with D uncertain. This CDR3 spans 16 amino acids. Germline CDR1 and CDR2: MNHEY and SVGAGI. V lost 2 bases and J 0 bases, leaving 8 bases between the germline ends. The DNA of the CDR3 is TGTGCCAGCAGTTACCTCCCCCCCTCTGGGGCCAACGTCCTGACTTTC. As protein: CASSYLPPSGANVLTF.

The CDR3 loop reads CASSHPPGGREELFF. In nucleotides, the CDR3 is TGCGCCAGCAGCCACCCTCCGGGGGGTAGGGAGGAACTGTTTTTT. The rearrangement links TRBV4-1 to TRBJ1-4; D might be TRBD1 (5 bases). Germline V CDR1 and CDR2: MGHRA, YSYEKL. V was trimmed by 3 bases and J by 12 bases, leaving 20 bases between them. The CDR3 has 15 residues.

The CDR3 nucleotides are TGTGCCTGGAAGGGGACAGGGGCAAATGAAAAACTGTTTTTT. Its protein product is CAWKGTGANEKLFF. The chain recombines TRBV30 with TRBJ1-4; 10 nucleotides line up with TRBD1. J was trimmed by 5 bases and V by 4 bases; bases with no gene match: 4. Germline CDR1 and CDR2: GTSNPN and SVGIG (reference sequence). The length of the CDR3 is 14 residues.

The chain combines TRBV5-1 with TRBJ2-5; tentatively, D is TRBD1 (6 bases). Trimming stripped 0 bases from V and 4 bases from J, with 16 bases between. The CDR3 is 16 amino acids. The germline V gene has CDR1 SGHRS and CDR2 YFSETQ. The CDR3 bases are TGCGCCAGCAGCTTGGATGGACAGCCGCCGGGAGAGACCCAGTACTTC. Its protein product is CASSLDGQPPGETQYF.

This clone was detected only a few times. The V gene is TRBV10-3, the J gene TRBJ1-1; the match to TRBD1 covers 7 bases. J lost 0 bases, V lost 8 bases, and 3 bases had no gene match. CDR3 size: 13 residues. Germline-derived CDR1 and CDR2 are ENHRY and SYGVKD. CDR3 DNA: TGTGCCATCGGACAGGTCGTGAACACTGAAGCTTTCTTT. As protein: CAIGQVVNTEAFF.

The V call is TRBV2, the J call TRBJ1-4; TRBD1 matches 9 bases. The CDR3 contains 14 residues. Germline CDR1 is SNHLY and CDR2 is FYNNEI. Losses at the gene ends were 5 bases for V and 5 bases for J; bases not matched to a gene: 3. The CDR3 region is CASSPDRGNEKLFF. Here the CDR3 DNA reads TGTGCCAGCAGTCCGGACAGGGGAAATGAAAAACTGTTTTTT.

The gene calls are TRBV28 and TRBJ2-2, with 13 bases fitting TRBD2. CDR3 length: 19 amino acids. Germline lookup yields CDR1 MDHEN and CDR2 SYDVKM. J lost 2 bases, V lost 7 bases, and 13 bases had no gene match. This CDR3 is CASTTGGTSGILNTGELFF. The CDR3 DNA sequence: TGTGCCAGCACCACGGGCGGGACTAGCGGGATACTAAACACCGGGGAGCTGTTTTTT.

The V gene is TRBV5-8, the J gene TRBJ1-5, with 10 nucleotides matching TRBD1. The germline V gene has CDR1 SGHTS and CDR2 YDEGEE. The V segment lost 4 bases and the J segment 4 bases; nucleotides outside the gene matches: 5. The CDR3 covers 15 residues. The CDR3 reads CASSGPGQGNQPQHF. DNA for the CDR3: TGTGCCAGCAGCGGACCGGGACAGGGGAATCAGCCCCAGCATTTT.

The chain carries TRBV7-2 and TRBJ1-2, with D unresolved. Trimming removed 6 bases from V and 3 bases from J, with 14 bases in between. The germline CDR1 and CDR2 sequences are SGHTA and FQGNSA. The CDR3 covers 14 residues. Here the CDR3 reads CASSVSEGYYGYTF. The DNA for the CDR3 is TGTGCCAGCAGTGTCTCTGAGGGTTACTATGGCTACACCTTC.

The chain is built from TRBV10-3 and TRBJ1-1; D uncertain. This CDR3 is built from 14 residues. Between the trimmed V and J ends, which lost 10 bases and 0 bases, there was a span of 15 bases. The V gene's germline CDR1 is ENHRY and CDR2 SYGVKD. The DNA for the CDR3 is TGTGCCACCCTTGTGTCGGGGATGAACACTGAAGCTTTCTTT. It translates to CATLVSGMNTEAFF.

In this sample, this clone turned up once. This chain uses TRBV27 with TRBJ2-7, with D hard to call. CDR1 and CDR2 from the germline V gene are MNHEY and SMNVEV (reference sequence). Trimming removed 9 bases at V and 6 bases at J, with 15 bases between. CDR3 length equals 12 residues. CDR3 protein: CASRSSRVEQYF. The CDR3 coding sequence is TGTGCCAGTAGGTCCTCCCGGGTCGAGCAGTACTTC.

The chain carries TRBV30 and TRBJ1-1, with a possible D match to TRBD1 (6 bases). V lost 2 bases, J lost 7 bases, and 11 bases lay in between. CDR1 is GTSNPN and CDR2 is SVGIG in the germline V gene (reference sequence). This CDR3 has 12 residues. This CDR3 is CAWSLGANEAFF. DNA of the CDR3: TGTGCCTGGAGTTTGGGGGCTAATGAAGCTTTCTTT.

To note about this clone: The sample has other DNA sequences that encode this CDR3 too. The gene calls are TRBV14 and TRBJ2-3; TRBD2 agrees at 7 bases. This CDR3 has 15 amino acids. With V trimmed by 1 base and J by 2 bases, 3 bases remained unmatched. The germline V gene encodes CDR1 SGHDN and CDR2 FVKESK. The CDR3 DNA reads TGTGCCAGCAGCCAAGTACGGGGGGTCACAGATACGCAGTATTTT. This sequence encodes CASSQVRGVTDTQYF.

This clone appeared once. The CDR3 here is CASSILRTGFGNTIYF. The CDR3, as DNA: TGTGCCAGTAGTATACTTCGGACAGGGTTTGGAAACACCATATATTTT. This rearrangement joins TRBV19 to TRBJ1-3; 8 bases map to TRBD1. Per the germline V gene, CDR1 is LNHDA and CDR2 is SQIVND (reference sequence). The CDR3 length is 16 residues. After removal of 2 bases from V and 3 bases from J, the junction contained 6 bases not matched to a gene.

This clone turned up a few times. This sequence joins TRBV10-3 and TRBJ1-1; D is unclear. V was trimmed by 2 bases and J by 5 bases, leaving 6 bases between them. Per germline, CDR1 ENHRY and CDR2 SYGVKD. CDR3 size: 12 residues. CDR3 sequence reads: CAISETGTEAFF. CDR3 in DNA: TGTGCCATCAGTGAGACGGGGACTGAAGCTTTCTTT.

The CDR3 is CASSLWTSGGNFYEQYF. CDR3 coding DNA: TGTGCCAGCAGCTTATGGACTAGCGGGGGGAATTTTTACGAGCAGTACTTC. The gene calls are TRBV7-9 and TRBJ2-7; 14 bases align to TRBD2. The CDR3 has 17 residues. J gave up 4 bases and V 2 bases, and 7 bases lay outside the gene matches. Germline assignment: CDR1 SEHNR and CDR2 FQNEAQ (reference sequence).